The 27 T cell receptor beta chains below come from one sample, sequenced in a study of cytomegalovirus exposure and HLA in healthy donors. The PCR employed 60 Vbeta primers together with 13 Jbeta primers. Sequencing was performed with immunoSEQ multiplex PCR; in TCRdb, only in-frame clones are kept and a portion is missing. Of over 100,000 clones listed, about two thirds are singletons. The source material was PBMCs. All receptors come from a man aged 30 to 45 in good health and CMV-seropositive.

CDR3: CASSFPGFGYGYTF. For the CDR3, the DNA is TGTGCCAGCAGCTTTCCAGGGTTCGGATATGGCTACACCTTC. This chain connects TRBV7-9 to TRBJ1-2; possible D gene TRBD1, 5 bases. Looked up from germline, CDR1 is SEHNR and CDR2 is FQNEAQ (reference sequence). The CDR3 extends over 14 amino acids. Trimming took 3 bases from V and 5 from J, leaving 13 bases between them. Together with reference TRBV7-9 and TRBJ1-2, the CDR3 gives the full variable domain: DTGVSQNPRHKITKRGQNVTFRCDPISEHNRLYWYRQTLGQGPEFLTYFQNEAQLEKSRLLSDRFSAERPKGSFSTLEIQRTEQGDSAMYLCASSFPGFGYGYTFGSGTRLTVV.

This clone occurred a few times. The chain links TRBV5-6 to TRBJ2-2; D unresolved. The CDR3 runs 14 residues. CDR1 and CDR2 (germline): SGHDT, YYEEEE. The ends were cut back, 2 bases at V and 4 bases at J, with 9 bases in the middle. Here the CDR3 DNA reads TGTGCCAGCAGCTTAGTCAGGCTCACCGGGGAGCTGTTTTTT. Its translation is CASSLVRLTGELFF.

The chain uses TRBV4-1 and TRBJ1-2, with 7 positions matching TRBD1. CDR3 length equals 15 residues. Trimming cost V 6 bases and J 7 bases; bases outside gene matches: 14. Germline CDR1 and CDR2: MGHRA and YSYEKL. Here the CDR3 reads CASSRLGQTEGGYTF. The CDR3 DNA sequence: TGCGCCAGCAGTCGCTTGGGACAGACCGAGGGTGGCTACACCTTC.

The rearrangement links TRBV9 to TRBJ1-3; D unresolved. V lost 0 bases, J lost 1 base, and 5 bases lay in between. CDR3 length: 14 residues. In germline, CDR1 is SGDLS, CDR2 YYNGEE. CDR3 protein: CASSVGVSGNTIYF. The CDR3 nucleotides read TGTGCCAGCAGCGTAGGAGTTTCTGGAAACACCATATATTTT.

A few counts support this clone. This sequence joins TRBV28 and TRBJ1-2, with 8 bases that match TRBD1. Germline V gives CDR1 MDHEN, CDR2 SYDVKM. J lost 4 bases, V lost 7 bases, and 17 bases had no gene match. There are 17 residues in the CDR3. CDR3 coding DNA: TGTGCCAGCACCAATTCAGGGACAGGAAAGCTGGGCTATGGCTACACCTTC. It specifies CASTNSGTGKLGYGYTF.

V is TRBV18 and J is TRBJ2-1; perhaps TRBD2 as D (5 bases). Germline loops: CDR1 KGHSH, CDR2 LQKENI. The CDR3 runs to 13 residues. The V end was cut by 7 bases, the J end by 2 bases, with 9 bases between. CDR3: CASLRDTYNEQFF. The CDR3 region has the DNA TGTGCCAGCTTGAGGGATACCTACAATGAGCAGTTCTTC.

V usage is TRBV30 and J usage is TRBJ1-1; no clear D. Between the trimmed V and J ends, which lost 0 bases and 1 base, there was a span of 12 bases. CDR3 length: 15 amino acids. Germline values: CDR1 GTSNPN, CDR2 SVGIG (reference sequence). CDR3 nucleotide sequence: TGTGCCTGGAGTGTATCTTCCCTAGGGAACACTGAAGCTTTCTTT. It translates to CAWSVSSLGNTEAFF.

The chain has TRBV10-2 and TRBJ1-1; 7 bases fit TRBD1. The CDR3 covers 14 residues. V lost 6 bases, J lost 2 bases, and 6 bases stayed unmatched. Germline V gives CDR1 WSHSY, CDR2 SAAADI. The CDR3 loop reads CASRSGTANTEAFF. DNA for the CDR3: TGCGCCAGCAGGTCCGGGACAGCAAACACTGAAGCTTTCTTT.

The V and J genes are TRBV2 and TRBJ2-1; 7 bases map to TRBD2. Germline V gene sequence: CDR1 SNHLY, CDR2 FYNNEI. The J segment lost 0 bases and the V segment lost 7 bases, leaving 3 bases of the junction unmatched. CDR3 length equals 14 residues. CDR3 protein: CASMGGSSYNEQFF. DNA of the CDR3: TGTGCCAGCATGGGCGGGAGCTCCTACAATGAGCAGTTCTTC.

The rearrangement uses TRBV28 and TRBJ1-1; TRBD1 aligns across 7 bases. V dropped 8 bases and J dropped 3; count of bases not matched to a gene: 15. The CDR3 covers 16 residues. The germline V gene has CDR1 MDHEN and CDR2 SYDVKM. CDR3 DNA: TGTGCCAGCGGTAGAGGGGGCGTACTAATTTACACTGAAGCTTTCTTT. Translating it yields CASGRGGVLIYTEAFF.

The chain combines TRBV10-2 with TRBJ1-1; TRBD1 agrees at 8 bases. Looked up from germline, CDR1 is WSHSY and CDR2 is SAAADI. V lost 3 bases to trimming and J lost 1 base; unmatched junction nucleotides: 7. This CDR3 spans 16 amino acids. The CDR3 region is CASSDDWTGKNTEAFF. Written as DNA, the CDR3 is TGCGCCAGCAGTGACGACTGGACAGGGAAGAACACTGAAGCTTTCTTT.

This sequence joins TRBV5-1 and TRBJ2-1; maybe TRBD1 (7 bases). CDR1 is SGHRS and CDR2 is YFSETQ in the germline V gene. Trimming removed 0 bases from V and 6 bases from J, with 13 bases in between. CDR3 length: 15 residues. CDR3 DNA sequence: TGCGCCAGCAGCTTGGACCCTCAGGGGGGCAATGAGCAGTTCTTC. Its protein product is CASSLDPQGGNEQFF.

The rearrangement joins TRBV5-4 to TRBJ1-4; D might be TRBD1 (5 bases). The CDR3 has 14 amino acids. The germline V gene encodes CDR1 SGHNT and CDR2 YYREEE (reference sequence). Trimming removed 0 bases from V and 8 bases from J, with 11 bases in between. CDR3 nucleotide sequence: TGTGCCAGCAGCTTGGTCAGGGAACAGGAAAAACTGTTTTTT. Protein: CASSLVREQEKLFF.

The V call is TRBV19, the J call TRBJ2-2; 11 positions match TRBD1. The trim removed 3 bases at V and 4 bases at J, leaving 4 bases unmatched. The CDR3 is made up of 16 amino acids. In germline, CDR1 is LNHDA, CDR2 SQIVND (reference sequence). The DNA for the CDR3 is TGTGCCAGTAGTATTGGGACAGGGGGGATCACCGGGGAGCTGTTTTTT. This encodes CASSIGTGGITGELFF.

The V gene is TRBV19, the J gene TRBJ2-7; TRBD1 aligns across 9 bases. CDR3 length equals 12 residues. The V gene end was trimmed by 8 bases and the J gene end by 6 bases; junction bases not matched to a gene: 5. The germline V gene has CDR1 LNHDA and CDR2 SQIVND (reference sequence). CDR3 sequence (DNA): TGTGCCAGTTCCGGACAGGGGCGCGAGCAGTACTTC. It encodes CASSGQGREQYF.

This chain links TRBV19 with TRBJ1-2; 12 bases align to TRBD1. This CDR3 spans 16 amino acids. V shed 5 bases and J 8 bases; nucleotides not matched to a gene: 12. Germline V gene sequence: CDR1 LNHDA, CDR2 SQIVND (reference sequence). The chain's CDR3 is CASSSRSGQGAEGYTF. The CDR3, as DNA: TGTGCCAGTAGTTCCCGATCGGGACAGGGGGCGGAGGGCTACACCTTC.

The rearrangement links TRBV30 to TRBJ2-5; D remains unclear. CDR3 length: 11 residues. Germline assignment: CDR1 GTSNPN and CDR2 SVGIG (reference sequence). With 1 base removed from V and 5 bases from J, the gap between germline ends came to 5 bases. The CDR3 protein is CAWSASETQYF. The CDR3 nucleotides are TGTGCCTGGAGTGCCTCGGAGACCCAGTACTTC.

The CDR3 protein is CASLRQFGSNQPQHF. CDR3 DNA sequence: TGTGCCTCCCTCCGACAGTTCGGCAGCAATCAGCCCCAGCATTTT. The chain is built from TRBV28 and TRBJ1-5; TRBD1 is a possible D gene (5 bases). Trimming removed 11 bases from V and 1 base from J, with 18 bases in between. The CDR3 length is 15 residues. The germline CDR1 and CDR2 sequences are MDHEN and SYDVKM.

This clone was found once. The chain joins TRBV10-3 to TRBJ1-1; D is perhaps TRBD1 (5 bases). The CDR3 has 13 amino acids. Looked up from germline, CDR1 is ENHRY and CDR2 is SYGVKD. V was shortened by 8 bases and J by 4 bases, with 14 bases between the two germline ends. DNA for the CDR3: TGTGCCATCGGGGGGGGTCCGGGCACTGAAGCTTTCTTT. Translating gives CAIGGGPGTEAFF.

V gene TRBV5-1 combines with J gene TRBJ1-5; 7 bases map to TRBD1. Unmatched junction bases numbered 11, after V lost 5 bases and J lost 9 bases. There are 14 residues in the CDR3. CDR1 is SGHRS, CDR2 YFSETQ, per germline. The CDR3 DNA reads as TGCGCCAGCAGACTGGGACAGACGGTTGGGCCCCAGCATTTT. Residues: CASRLGQTVGPQHF.

The chain employs TRBV6-1 and TRBJ1-1; D is uncertain. The CDR3 totals 13 residues. V lost 6 bases to trimming and J lost 5 bases, with 13 bases between them. Germline loops: CDR1 MNHNS, CDR2 SASEGT. Here the CDR3 DNA reads TGTGCCAGCAGCTTACACCAGAGGACTGAAGCTTTCTTT. Its protein is CASSLHQRTEAFF.

The chain employs TRBV4-1 and TRBJ1-1, with TRBD1 identical over 7 bases. CDR3 length equals 16 residues. The V gene end was trimmed by 0 bases and the J gene end by 5 bases; junction bases not matched to a gene: 9. The germline gives CDR1 MGHRA, CDR2 YSYEKL. Here the CDR3 reads CASSQDPGQLLTEAFF. The CDR3 coding sequence is TGCGCCAGCAGCCAAGATCCGGGACAGCTTTTAACTGAAGCTTTCTTT.

This chain links TRBV4-1 with TRBJ2-1; 11 bases map to TRBD2. In germline, CDR1 is MGHRA, CDR2 YSYEKL. V shed 0 bases, J shed 8 bases, and the junction held 3 bases outside the gene matches. CDR3 size: 15 residues. The DNA for the CDR3 is TGCGCCAGCAGCCAAGAGGGGACTAGCGGCGATGAGCAGTTCTTC. It codes for CASSQEGTSGDEQFF.

This rearrangement joins TRBV13 to TRBJ1-2; maybe TRBD1 (5 bases). The germline CDR1 and CDR2 sequences are PRHDT and FYEKMQ (reference sequence). The CDR3 totals 15 residues. Trimming stripped 2 bases from V and 0 bases from J, with 10 bases between. CDR3 nucleotides: TGTGCCAGCAGCTTAAACGGGGGGTCTAACTATGGCTACACCTTC. Its translation: CASSLNGGSNYGYTF.

This sequence joins TRBV9 and TRBJ2-7, with D tentatively TRBD2 (6 bases). The V gene lost 0 bases and the J gene lost 4 bases, with 14 bases spanning the gap. The CDR3 spans 15 residues. Per the germline V gene, CDR1 is SGDLS and CDR2 is YYNGEE. CDR3 amino acids: CASSVALALIYEQYV. In DNA form, the CDR3 reads TGTGCCAGCAGCGTAGCACTAGCCCTTATTTACGAGCAGTACGTC.

The V call is TRBV5-8, the J call TRBJ2-2; D may be TRBD2 (6 bases). V was trimmed by 4 bases and J by 3 bases, leaving 10 bases between them. This CDR3 has 14 amino acids. Germline loops: CDR1 SGHTS, CDR2 YDEGEE. Here the CDR3 reads CASSPEGYTGELFF. The CDR3 DNA is TGTGCCAGCAGCCCGGAGGGATACACCGGGGAGCTGTTTTTT.

The chain is built from TRBV19 and TRBJ2-5; D is unclear. Germline-derived CDR1 and CDR2 are LNHDA and SQIVND (reference sequence). There are 16 residues in the CDR3. V dropped 4 bases and J dropped 1 base, with 16 bases sitting between them. CDR3 protein: CASSNSRSPVQETQYF. The CDR3 bases are TGTGCCAGTAGTAACTCGCGCTCCCCGGTCCAAGAGACCCAGTACTTC. The variable domain in full, with the rest retrieved from reference TRBV19 and TRBJ2-5, is DGGITQSPKYLFRKEGQNVTLSCEQNLNHDAMYWYRQDPGQGLRLIYYSQIVNDFQKGDIAEGYSVSREKKESFPLTVTSAQKNPTAFYLCASSNSRSPVQETQYFGPGTRLLVL.